These 3 T cell receptor beta chains were all obtained from the same sample, sequenced in a study of blood T cell repertoires in COVID-19. TCRdb keeps only in-frame clones here, not all; method: immunoSEQ multiplex PCR. There are roughly 70,000 clones in the sample; about 90% occur only once, and around 13% lies in the top ten. Sequencing input: peripheral blood. These receptors were obtained from a human donor with active COVID-19. The donor label of this sample is uncertain.

V and J are TRBV9 and TRBJ2-3, with D possibly being TRBD1 (5 bases). Trimming took off 3 bases at V and 3 bases at J, with 11 bases between the two ends. Germline lookup yields CDR1 SGDLS and CDR2 YYNGEE. CDR3 length: 14 residues. CDR3 coding DNA: TGTGCCAGCAGCGAGGGGTTTTCGACAGATACGCAGTATTTT. It codes for CASSEGFSTDTQYF.

V usage is TRBV4-3 and J usage is TRBJ2-3, with 10 bases lining up with TRBD2. This CDR3 has 15 residues. Trimming removed 1 base from V and 11 bases from J; junction bases left unmatched: 9. CDR1 is LGHNA, CDR2 YSLEER, per germline. Here the CDR3 reads CASSQVGAGGIVQYF. Written as DNA, the CDR3 is TGCGCCAGCAGCCAAGTGGGAGCGGGAGGGATCGTGCAGTATTTT.

V gene TRBV28 combines with J gene TRBJ2-7, with 7 bases aligning to TRBD1. This CDR3 comprises 15 residues. Germline assignment: CDR1 MDHEN and CDR2 SYDVKM. The V gene end was trimmed by 10 bases and the J gene end by 0 bases; junction bases not matched to a gene: 12. CDR3 coding DNA: TGTGCCACCTACAGGGGTAGGGGCTTCTCCTACGAGCAGTACTTC. It specifies CATYRGRGFSYEQYF.